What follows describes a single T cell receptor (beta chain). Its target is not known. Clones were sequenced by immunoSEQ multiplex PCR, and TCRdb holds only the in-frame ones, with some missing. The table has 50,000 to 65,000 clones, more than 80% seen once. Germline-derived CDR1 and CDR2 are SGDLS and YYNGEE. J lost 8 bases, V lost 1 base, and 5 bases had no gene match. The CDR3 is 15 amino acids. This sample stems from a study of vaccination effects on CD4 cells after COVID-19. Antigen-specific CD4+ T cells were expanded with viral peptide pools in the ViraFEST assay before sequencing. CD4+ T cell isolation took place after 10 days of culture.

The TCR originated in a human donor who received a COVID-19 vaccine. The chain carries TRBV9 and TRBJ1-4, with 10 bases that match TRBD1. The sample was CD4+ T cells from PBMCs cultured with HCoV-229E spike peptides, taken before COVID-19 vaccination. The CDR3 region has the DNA TGTGCCAGCAGCGTACGACAGGGGGCGGGGGAAAAACTGTTTTTT. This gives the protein CASSVRQGAGEKLFF.